This T cell receptor (beta chain) was found in a study of cytomegalovirus exposure and HLA in healthy donors. The CDR3 sequence is 14 residues long. V lost 1 base and J 4 bases, leaving 11 bases between the germline ends. Looked up from germline, CDR1 is SGHTS and CDR2 is YDEGEE. This table comes from immunoSEQ multiplex PCR, and its TCRdb copy is limited to in-frame clones, with some not included. Of 200,000 to 250,000 clones in the sample, 85% to 95% were seen once. Source material: PBMCs. This clonotype originated in a woman under 30 in good health and CMV-seronegative. The genes are TRBV5-8 and TRBJ1-2; perhaps TRBD1 as D (5 bases). As DNA, the CDR3 is TGTGCCAGCAGCTTGCGGAGACAGCCCTATGGCTACACCTTC. This gives the protein CASSLRRQPYGYTF.